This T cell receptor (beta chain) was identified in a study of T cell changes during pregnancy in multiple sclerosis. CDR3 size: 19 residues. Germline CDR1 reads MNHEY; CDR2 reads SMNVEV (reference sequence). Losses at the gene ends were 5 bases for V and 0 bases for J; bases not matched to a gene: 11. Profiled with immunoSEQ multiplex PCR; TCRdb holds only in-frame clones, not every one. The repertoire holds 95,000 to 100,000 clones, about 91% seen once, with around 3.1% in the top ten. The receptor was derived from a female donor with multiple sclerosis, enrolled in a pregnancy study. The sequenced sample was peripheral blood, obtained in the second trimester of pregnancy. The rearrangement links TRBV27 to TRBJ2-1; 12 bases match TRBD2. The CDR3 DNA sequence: TGTGCCAGCAGTCGCATTGGGACTAGCGGGCATTACTCCTACAATGAGCAGTTCTTC. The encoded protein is CASSRIGTSGHYSYNEQFF.